This TCR beta chain appears in the sequencing data of a study of blood T cell repertoires in COVID-19. As for the study in general: Sample material is recorded as cDNA or gDNA derived from T cells, B-cell-depleted T cells, or PBMCs.

Per the original methods: Estimation of nucleated cell counts relied on the amplification of reference gene primers. TCRdb's table, derived via immunoSEQ multiplex PCR, lists solely in-frame clones and lacks some. The D gene and trimming were derived from the DNA, and the V and J assignments and clone size from that table. The sample lists a few hundred thousand clones, roughly 86% occurring once. The V and J ends lost 4 bases and 8 bases respectively, with 18 bases between them. Germline V gives CDR1 SGHTS, CDR2 YDEGEE. The length of the CDR3 is 15 residues. This rearrangement joins TRBV5-8 to TRBJ1-4; possible D gene TRBD1, 5 bases. The sequencing sample was made of peripheral blood. The sequence was obtained from a man younger than 35 with active or convalescent COVID-19. CDR3 region: CASSPQGRAWEKLFF. DNA for the CDR3: TGTGCCAGCAGCCCACAAGGCAGGGCATGGGAAAAACTGTTTTTT.